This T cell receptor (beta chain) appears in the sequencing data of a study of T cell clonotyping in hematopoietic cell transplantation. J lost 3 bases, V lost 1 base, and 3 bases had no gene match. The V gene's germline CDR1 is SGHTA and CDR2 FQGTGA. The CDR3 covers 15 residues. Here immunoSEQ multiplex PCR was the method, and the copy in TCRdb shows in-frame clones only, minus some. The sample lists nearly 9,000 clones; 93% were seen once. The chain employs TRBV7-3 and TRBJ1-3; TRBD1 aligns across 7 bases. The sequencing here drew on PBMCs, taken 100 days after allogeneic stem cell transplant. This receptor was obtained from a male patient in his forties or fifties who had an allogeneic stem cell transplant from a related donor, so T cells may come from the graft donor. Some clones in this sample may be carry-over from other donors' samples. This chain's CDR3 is CASSLMGTDGNTIYF. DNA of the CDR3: TGTGCCAGCAGCTTAATGGGGACAGATGGAAACACCATATATTTT.